This TCR beta chain emerged from a study of long-term antiretroviral therapy in people with HIV. The wider study: Samples from the earliest time points predate the 2015 immediate-ART recommendation by about a decade.

Note on this clone: Its target is unknown.

Study-wide results and limits: Drawn between the mid-2000s and the late 2010s, the blood was possibly obtained under older ART regimens. Information on adherence to ART, viral resistance or therapy changes was unavailable. Clonotypes expanded prior to ART showed repertoire dominance at all sampled time points.

This CDR3 comprises 12 residues. Germline CDR1 and CDR2: MNHNY and SVGAGI (reference sequence). V lost 4 bases and J 7 bases, leaving 7 bases between the germline ends. With survey level as its setting, the immunoSEQ assay was v3.0. Sequencing was performed with immunoSEQ multiplex PCR; in TCRdb, only in-frame clones are kept and a portion is missing. The sample consists of 30,000 to 40,000 clones, about 80% of them appearing once. This TCR came from a man between 18 and 35 years old with HIV. The chain joins TRBV6-6 to TRBJ2-2, with unresolved D. This sample comprised unsorted PBMCs, obtained 0.4 years before starting antiretroviral therapy. DNA for the CDR3: TGTGCCAGCAGTTTGCATAACGGGGAGCTGTTTTTT. As protein: CASSLHNGELFF.